This passage covers 28 T cell receptor beta chains from one sample sequenced in a study of CD8 T cells in Susac syndrome. Reverse transcription of about 0.45 to 1 ug RNA was performed with random hexamers. TCRdb reprocessed the immunoSEQ multiplex PCR reads via MiXCR and lists one record per CDR3 protein. The sample has 71,000 or so distinct CDR3 sequences; roughly 93% are singletons. Material: CD4+ T cells from PBMCs. All receptors come from a human donor with Susac syndrome.

This clonotype was counted between two and nine times. The rearrangement uses TRBV14 and TRBJ2-1; the D is unclear. The V gene lost 4 bases and the J gene lost 4 bases, with 8 bases spanning the gap. This CDR3 spans 13 amino acids. Germline lookup yields CDR1 SGHDN and CDR2 FVKESK. The chain's CDR3 is CASSPNVYNEQFF. Written as DNA, the CDR3 is TGTGCCAGCAGCCCGAACGTTTACAATGAGCAGTTCTTC.

This chain uses TRBV2 with TRBJ2-7; the match to TRBD1 covers 8 bases. This CDR3 region has 14 residues. Germline loops: CDR1 SNHLY, CDR2 FYNNEI. With 11 bases clipped from V and 3 bases from J, the junction kept 12 bases outside the gene matches. CDR3 amino acids: CASKEDRVVYEQYF. CDR3 in DNA: TGTGCCTCCAAGGAGGACAGGGTGGTCTACGAGCAGTACTTC.

The gene calls are TRBV6-5 and TRBJ2-5; D is ambiguous. V dropped 2 bases and J dropped 5 bases, with 9 bases sitting between them. The CDR3 runs to 13 residues. Germline CDR1 and CDR2: MNHEY and SVGAGI. CDR3 sequence reads: CASSYGIRETQYF. CDR3 coding DNA: TGTGCCAGCAGTTACGGAATTCGGGAGACCCAGTACTTC.

The chain has TRBV27 and TRBJ2-4, with D possibly TRBD1 on 6 matching bases. Germline V gene lookup returns CDR1 MNHEY and CDR2 SMNVEV (reference sequence). The CDR3 runs 16 residues. V was shortened by 4 bases and J by 0 bases, with 13 bases between the two germline ends. The CDR3 is CASSSQGLLAKNIQYF. As DNA, the CDR3 is TGTGCCAGCAGTTCCCAGGGGCTTCTAGCCAAAAACATTCAGTACTTC.

The chain couples TRBV6-5 to TRBJ2-7; TRBD2 aligns across 9 bases. Germline V gives CDR1 MNHEY, CDR2 SVGAGI. The length of the CDR3 is 15 residues. V lost 2 bases and J lost 7; bases outside the gene matches: 9. The CDR3, as DNA: TGTGCCAGCAGTTACGGCCTAGCGGGGCCTGATGAGCAGTACTTC. Translating gives CASSYGLAGPDEQYF.

In nucleotides, the CDR3 is TGTGCCAGCAGCTTAGCGTTGGGGACCGAAGCTTTCTTT. This translates into CASSLALGTEAFF. V gene TRBV7-6 combines with J gene TRBJ1-1; D possibly corresponds to TRBD1 (5 bases). This CDR3 has 13 amino acids. With 0 bases removed from V and 8 bases from J, the gap between germline ends came to 10 bases. The germline gives CDR1 SGHVS, CDR2 FNYEAQ. Full variable domain (outside the CDR3, taken from reference TRBV7-6 and TRBJ1-1): GAGVSQSPRYKVTKRGQDVALRCDPISGHVSLYWYRQALGQGPEFLTYFNYEAQQDKSGLPNDRFSAERPEGSISTLTIQRTEQRDSAMYRCASSLALGTEAFFGQGTRLTVV.

This sequence joins TRBV5-1 and TRBJ2-1; D possibly corresponds to TRBD1 (5 bases). Germline CDR1 reads SGHRS; CDR2 reads YFSETQ. The V end was cut by 0 bases, the J end by 8 bases, with 9 bases between. The CDR3 covers 13 residues. In DNA, the CDR3 is TGCGCCAGCAGCTTGGCCAGGGCAGATGAGCAGTTCTTC. Protein product: CASSLARADEQFF.

This clonotype was recorded once. The chain couples TRBV19 to TRBJ1-2; 9 positions match TRBD1. Trimming cost V 2 bases and J 2 bases; bases outside gene matches: 6. CDR3 size: 16 residues. CDR1 is LNHDA and CDR2 is SQIVND in the germline V gene (reference sequence). CDR3 coding DNA: TGTGCCAGTAGTATATCGAGACAGGGGGTAAACTATGGCTACACCTTC. This encodes CASSISRQGVNYGYTF.

V is TRBV23-1 and J is TRBJ2-1, with TRBD2 matching over 10 bases. TRBV23-1 is an ORF; its function is uncertain. This CDR3 region has 17 residues. Trimming took 0 bases from V and 1 from J; bases not matched to a gene: 3. CDR3: CASSQSVAGGSYNEQFF. CDR3 DNA: TGCGCCAGCAGTCAATCAGTAGCGGGGGGATCCTACAATGAGCAGTTCTTC.

The chain carries TRBV29-1 and TRBJ2-7, with D possibly TRBD1 on 5 matching bases. Germline lookup yields CDR1 SQVTM and CDR2 ANQGSEA. This CDR3 is 13 amino acids long. Trimming left V 6 bases short and J 3 bases short, with 15 bases between. In DNA form, the CDR3 reads TGCAGCGTCGATACAGGAAACCTCTACGAGCAGTACTTC. As protein: CSVDTGNLYEQYF.

The rearrangement joins TRBV4-3 to TRBJ2-7; no clear D gene. The CDR3 consists of 14 residues. The V end was cut by 3 bases, the J end by 7 bases, with 16 bases between. The germline V gene has CDR1 LGHNA and CDR2 YSLEER. In nucleotides, the CDR3 is TGCGCCAGCAGCCACTTGCCCGAGTTTTTGGAGCAGTACTTC. Its protein product is CASSHLPEFLEQYF.

This clonotype was counted a single time. The V call is TRBV30, the J call TRBJ1-5, with 7 bases that match TRBD1. Germline V gene lookup returns CDR1 GTSNPN and CDR2 SVGIG (reference sequence). The CDR3 covers 17 residues. V lost 1 base to trimming and J lost 0 bases; unmatched junction nucleotides: 9. The CDR3 region is CAWSAPDRWISNQPQHF. CDR3 sequence (DNA): TGTGCCTGGAGTGCCCCGGACAGGTGGATTAGCAATCAGCCCCAGCATTTT.

V and J are TRBV16 and TRBJ1-2; tentative D call: TRBD1 (5 bases). This CDR3 comprises 15 residues. The germline V and J ends were trimmed by 5 bases and 6 bases, with 19 bases remaining between them. Germline V CDR1 and CDR2: KGHSY, FQNENV. CDR3 sequence: CASSTIGRERNGYTF. DNA for the CDR3: TGTGCCAGCAGCACAATCGGCAGGGAGAGGAATGGCTACACCTTC.

V gene TRBV20-1 combines with J gene TRBJ1-2, with TRBD1 matching over 10 bases. Losses at the gene ends were 2 bases for V and 4 bases for J; bases not matched to a gene: 1. This CDR3 spans 13 amino acids. Germline-derived CDR1 and CDR2 are DFQATT and SNEGSKA (reference sequence). The CDR3 nucleotides are TGCAGTGCTAGATGGGACAGGGGCTATGGCTACACCTTC. It codes for CSARWDRGYGYTF.

This chain joins TRBV6-5 and TRBJ2-2; the D is unclear. The CDR3 sequence is 17 residues long. CDR1 and CDR2 from the germline V gene are MNHEY and SVGAGI. Between the trimmed V and J ends, which lost 0 bases and 0 bases, there was a span of 11 bases. This chain's CDR3 is CASSYSWVPSNTGELFF. The CDR3 DNA follows: TGTGCCAGCAGTTACTCGTGGGTACCCTCGAACACCGGGGAGCTGTTTTTT.

The table lists this clonotype with a count of one. This chain uses TRBV5-1 with TRBJ2-5; D might be TRBD1 (5 bases). The V gene lost 4 bases and the J gene lost 4 bases, with 11 bases spanning the gap. CDR3 length: 13 amino acids. The germline gives CDR1 SGHRS, CDR2 YFSETQ. CDR3 loop: CASSLQGAETQYF. For the CDR3, the DNA is TGCGCCAGCAGCCTCCAGGGTGCAGAGACCCAGTACTTC.

The J gene is TRBJ1-1, the V gene TRBV18; D gene unclear. Trimming removed 4 bases from V and 1 base from J, with 7 bases in between. The CDR3 runs 13 residues. From germline, CDR1 is KGHSH and CDR2 LQKENI. This chain's CDR3 is CASSLQRNTEAFF. As DNA, the CDR3 is TGTGCCAGCTCACTACAGAGGAACACTGAAGCTTTCTTT.

This clonotype came up once. The V gene is TRBV5-1, the J gene TRBJ2-1; 9 nucleotides agree with TRBD2. The germline CDR1 and CDR2 sequences are SGHRS and YFSETQ. J was trimmed by 4 bases and V by 4 bases; bases with no gene match: 9. There are 16 residues in the CDR3. The CDR3 DNA sequence: TGCGCCAGCAGCCCGGATAGCGGGGGCGAGTACAATGAGCAGTTCTTC. This codes for CASSPDSGGEYNEQFF. The full variable domain, with the rest looked up from reference TRBV5-1 and TRBJ2-1, is KAGVTQTPRYLIKTRGQQVTLSCSPISGHRSVSWYQQTPGQGLQFLFEYFSETQRNKGNFPGRFSGRQFSNSRSEMNVSTLELGDSALYLCASSPDSGGEYNEQFFGPGTRLTVL.

V gene TRBV6-5 combines with J gene TRBJ2-7; the match to TRBD1 covers 7 bases. J gave up 4 bases and V 6 bases, and 12 bases lay outside the gene matches. Germline V lookup: CDR1 MNHEY, CDR2 SVGAGI. This CDR3 contains 15 residues. CDR3 nucleotide sequence: TGTGCCAGCAGGAGCACCGGGACAGTAGAATACGAGCAGTACTTC. Encoded protein: CASRSTGTVEYEQYF.

The genes are TRBV19 and TRBJ2-5; D remains unclear. Trimming took 9 bases from V and 1 from J, leaving 9 bases between them. Germline V gene data show CDR1 as LNHDA and CDR2 as SQIVND (reference sequence). This CDR3 is 12 amino acids long. CDR3 nucleotide sequence: TGTGCCAGCAGCAGATCCCAAGAGACCCAGTACTTC. It yields the protein CASSRSQETQYF.

J is TRBJ2-2 and V is TRBV23-1, with 8 bases lining up with TRBD1. TRBV23-1 is known as an ORF, though its function is uncertain. The J segment lost 2 bases and the V segment lost 6 bases, leaving 17 bases of the junction unmatched. The CDR3 has 19 residues. CDR3 nucleotides: TGCGCCAGCAGGAAAGACAGGGGTCCGAATCTTGACAACACCGGGGAGCTGTTTTTT. Protein sequence: CASRKDRGPNLDNTGELFF.

This rearrangement joins TRBV12-3 or TRBV12-4 to TRBJ1-5; no reliable D call. The CDR3 has 13 amino acids. V was cut by 5 bases and J by 4 bases, with 9 bases left in between. The CDR3 reads CASSASGNQPQHF. CDR3 DNA sequence: TGTGCCAGCAGTGCTTCCGGGAATCAGCCCCAGCATTTT.

The chain has TRBV5-1 and TRBJ1-1; possibly TRBD1 for D (5 bases). V gave up 4 bases and J gave up 0 bases, with 16 bases separating them. CDR3 size: 16 residues. Germline V gives CDR1 SGHRS, CDR2 YFSETQ. CDR3 protein: CASSPDNIIMNTEAFF. For the CDR3, the DNA is TGCGCCAGCAGCCCGGACAACATTATCATGAACACTGAAGCTTTCTTT.

The chain carries TRBV15 and TRBJ1-4, with TRBD1 as a possible D gene (6 bases). Between the trimmed V and J ends, which lost 6 bases and 7 bases, there was a span of 15 bases. Germline CDR1 is LNHNV and CDR2 is YYDKDF (reference sequence). CDR3 size: 14 residues. CDR3 nucleotides: TGTGCCACCAGGAAGGGGGGCGCGGGTGAAAAACTGTTTTTT. This translates into CATRKGGAGEKLFF.

This rearrangement joins TRBV15 to TRBJ1-5; possible D gene TRBD1, 5 bases. Per germline, CDR1 LNHNV and CDR2 YYDKDF (reference sequence). The CDR3 is 20 amino acids. V was cut by 0 bases and J by 0 bases, with 21 bases left in between. The DNA for the CDR3 is TGTGCCACCAGCAGAGATCAAGGTTGGGGGGGGGACTATAGCAATCAGCCCCAGCATTTT. Protein product: CATSRDQGWGGDYSNQPQHF.

This chain joins TRBV27 and TRBJ2-7; TRBD1 aligns across 9 bases. V was pared by 0 bases and J by 0 bases, with 3 bases of the junction left unmatched. The CDR3 loop spans 16 amino acids. Germline V gene data show CDR1 as MNHEY and CDR2 as SMNVEV (reference sequence). Written as DNA, the CDR3 is TGTGCCAGCAGTTTATCGGGGACAGGGTTCTCCTACGAGCAGTACTTC. Its translation: CASSLSGTGFSYEQYF.

This clonotype was seen a single time. The genes are TRBV3-1 and TRBJ2-5; 11 bases are a match to TRBD2. The CDR3 length is 15 residues. The V gene's germline CDR1 is LGHDT and CDR2 YNNKEL (reference sequence). Germline trimming cut 0 bases from V and 5 bases from J; bases unmatched to any gene: 2. The CDR3 coding sequence is TGTGCCAGCAGCCAAGAGGCTAGCGGGGGGGAGACCCAGTACTTC. Protein product: CASSQEASGGETQYF.

V gene TRBV5-4 combines with J gene TRBJ2-7; D possibly uses TRBD1 or TRBD2 (5 bases each). Germline lookup yields CDR1 SGHNT and CDR2 YYREEE (reference sequence). This CDR3 has 14 amino acids. Trimming pared 4 bases from V and 2 bases from J, leaving 13 bases between. CDR3 bases: TGTGCCAGCAGCCGGGACGGTACTCCCTACGAGCAGTACTTC. This gives the protein CASSRDGTPYEQYF.